One and the same sample provided the 28 T cell receptor beta chains below, sequenced in a study of beta chain features in type 1 diabetes. Regarding the study as a whole: A moderate, significant TCRB CDR3 shortening appeared in type 1 diabetes across four CD4+ subsets.

Isolated RNA was reverse transcribed in full, so expressed TCRB transcripts were sequenced. The assay was immunoSEQ multiplex PCR, and TCRdb's table has in-frame clones only and misses some. The sample shows roughly 700,000 clones, about an eighth of them seen only once. The antigens for these receptors are not known. The sample was naive CD4+ T cells from blood. The receptor set was obtained from a man in his late teens or twenties with type 1 diabetes.

Only a few counts were recorded for this clone. Written as DNA, the CDR3 is TGCGCCAGCAGCTTGAGGGGAGAAGGGAACGGCTACACCTTC. Protein product: CASSLRGEGNGYTF. The rearrangement links TRBV5-1 to TRBJ1-2, with D perhaps matching TRBD1 (5 bases). V lost 1 base to trimming and J lost 8 bases, with 15 bases between them. Germline V gives CDR1 SGHRS, CDR2 YFSETQ. CDR3 length: 14 residues.

This clone was counted only a few times. This chain connects TRBV19 to TRBJ1-1, with D possibly being TRBD1 (6 bases). The CDR3 is made up of 13 amino acids. CDR1 is LNHDA and CDR2 is SQIVND in the germline V gene (reference sequence). The V and J ends lost 5 bases and 1 base respectively, with 8 bases between them. CDR3 region: CASSQTGNTEAFF. The CDR3 DNA reads TGTGCCAGTAGTCAGACAGGGAACACTGAAGCTTTCTTT. The full variable domain, with the rest looked up from reference TRBV19 and TRBJ1-1, is DGGITQSPKYLFRKEGQNVTLSCEQNLNHDAMYWYRQDPGQGLRLIYYSQIVNDFQKGDIAEGYSVSREKKESFPLTVTSAQKNPTAFYLCASSQTGNTEAFFGQGTRLTVV.

The gene calls are TRBV30 and TRBJ2-1; 13 nucleotides match TRBD2. The V gene end was trimmed by 3 bases and the J gene end by 0 bases; junction bases not matched to a gene: 8. The germline V gene has CDR1 GTSNPN and CDR2 SVGIG (reference sequence). The length of the CDR3 is 18 residues. The CDR3, as DNA: TGTGCCTGGAGGCTGACTAGCGGGGGGTCCTACTCCTACAATGAGCAGTTCTTC. This sequence encodes CAWRLTSGGSYSYNEQFF.

In this sample, this clone turned up a few times. The chain links TRBV28 to TRBJ2-1; 8 nucleotides agree with TRBD1. CDR3 length: 14 residues. Germline V gene data show CDR1 as MDHEN and CDR2 as SYDVKM. The CDR3 DNA reads as TGTGTCACTAAGGGACAGGAGGATAACAATGAGCAGTTCTTC. Its protein product is CVTKGQEDNNEQFF.

A remark on this clone: One junction end disagrees with the germline gene, perhaps due to a read error. The chain joins TRBV14 to TRBJ1-2; TRBD1 might be the D (5 bases). The CDR3 is 11 residues long. Germline-derived CDR1 and CDR2 are SGHDN and FVKESK. This chain's CDR3 is CASSQTGACYF. The CDR3 DNA follows: TGTGCCAGCAGCCAAACCGGGGCCTGTTACTTC.

This clone was detected only a few times. The chain recombines TRBV19 with TRBJ1-5; TRBD1 matches 8 bases. There are 15 residues in the CDR3. Germline V gene sequence: CDR1 LNHDA, CDR2 SQIVND (reference sequence). J lost 0 bases, V lost 7 bases, and 5 bases had no gene match. The CDR3 DNA is TGTGCCAGTAAGAGGACAGGGAATAGCAATCAGCCCCAGCATTTT. It codes for CASKRTGNSNQPQHF. The variable domain in full, with the rest retrieved from reference TRBV19 and TRBJ1-5, is DGGITQSPKYLFRKEGQNVTLSCEQNLNHDAMYWYRQDPGQGLRLIYYSQIVNDFQKGDIAEGYSVSREKKESFPLTVTSAQKNPTAFYLCASKRTGNSNQPQHFGDGTRLSIL.

The rearrangement links TRBV10-1 to TRBJ2-1; 10 positions match TRBD2. This CDR3 has 14 residues. Germline CDR1 WNHNN, CDR2 SYGVQD (reference sequence). V shed 7 bases and J 4 bases; nucleotides not matched to a gene: 4. CDR3 region: CASTASGGYNEQFF. For the CDR3, the DNA is TGCGCCAGCACCGCTAGCGGGGGATACAATGAGCAGTTCTTC.

This clone appeared a few times. The chain couples TRBV7-9 to TRBJ1-1, with 7 bases fitting TRBD1. Germline-derived CDR1 and CDR2 are SEHNR and FQNEAQ (reference sequence). The CDR3 sequence is 11 residues long. Trimming removed 3 bases from V and 8 bases from J; junction bases left unmatched: 0. The CDR3 loop is CASSLDREAFF. The DNA for the CDR3 is TGTGCCAGCAGCTTGGACAGGGAAGCTTTCTTT.

This clone came up a few times. The chain carries TRBV7-2 and TRBJ2-7, with TRBD1 matching 7 bases. The germline V gene encodes CDR1 SGHTA and CDR2 FQGNSA. V lost 1 base and J lost 3; bases outside the gene matches: 6. CDR3 size: 15 residues. CDR3 bases: TGTGCCAGCAGCTTAGAACAGGGGTATGGCTACGAGCAGTACTTC. This translates into CASSLEQGYGYEQYF.

This clone was recorded a few times. V usage is TRBV9 and J usage is TRBJ2-7; 9 positions match TRBD1. Trimming removed 6 bases from V and 3 bases from J; junction bases left unmatched: 7. The CDR3 covers 14 residues. Germline V lookup: CDR1 SGDLS, CDR2 YYNGEE. CDR3 loop: CASTPGQGLYEQYF. The CDR3 region has the DNA TGTGCCAGCACCCCGGGACAGGGACTCTACGAGCAGTACTTC.

The chain joins TRBV7-9 to TRBJ1-6; 11 bases fit TRBD1. V shed 5 bases and J 10 bases; nucleotides not matched to a gene: 4. Germline CDR1 SEHNR, CDR2 FQNEAQ (reference sequence). This CDR3 contains 14 residues. The CDR3 loop is CASSTRTGGSPLHF. The CDR3 DNA is TGTGCCAGCAGCACCCGGACAGGGGGCTCACCCCTCCACTTT.

This clone was counted only a few times. In DNA, the CDR3 is TGTGCCAGCAGCTTAGAGCTGGGTCCCTACGAGCAGTACTTC. Protein product: CASSLELGPYEQYF. The chain uses TRBV7-8 and TRBJ2-7; D not certain. Germline assignment: CDR1 SGHVS and CDR2 FQNEAQ. Trimming removed 1 base at V and 2 bases at J, with 9 bases between. The CDR3 loop spans 14 amino acids.

This rearrangement joins TRBV6-6 to TRBJ2-3, with 7 bases that match TRBD2. The CDR3 spans 14 residues. V trimming: 6 bases; J trimming: 0 bases; junction bases outside the gene matches: 3. Germline V lookup: CDR1 MNHNY, CDR2 SVGAGI (reference sequence). The CDR3 DNA follows: TGTGCCAGCAGACCAGCGGGAAGCACAGATACGCAGTATTTT. Translation: CASRPAGSTDTQYF.

The V call is TRBV7-2, the J call TRBJ1-6; unclear D gene. The CDR3 covers 15 residues. Germline CDR1 reads SGHTA; CDR2 reads FQGNSA. V dropped 8 bases and J dropped 7 bases, with 18 bases sitting between them. The CDR3 DNA reads as TGTGCCAGCGCTTTCAGGAGAGTAGGAAATTCACCCCTCCACTTT. Amino acid sequence: CASAFRRVGNSPLHF.

This clone was counted a few times. J is TRBJ2-3 and V is TRBV11-2; 7 bases match TRBD2. Germline-derived CDR1 and CDR2 are SGHAT and FQNNGV. The V gene end was trimmed by 2 bases and the J gene end by 2 bases; junction bases not matched to a gene: 4. This CDR3 spans 15 amino acids. The CDR3 region has the DNA TGTGCCAGCAGCTTAAGCGGGGTAGTCACAGATACGCAGTATTTT. Translation gives CASSLSGVVTDTQYF.

This rearrangement joins TRBV30 to TRBJ1-3; D possibly corresponds to TRBD1 (5 bases). The CDR3 has 16 residues. Germline V gives CDR1 GTSNPN, CDR2 SVGIG (reference sequence). Trimming removed 1 base at V and 6 bases at J, with 19 bases between. This CDR3 is CAWSGTPGLLANTIYF. The CDR3 DNA reads TGTGCCTGGAGTGGGACGCCGGGACTCCTCGCAAACACCATATATTTT.

The chain carries TRBV28 and TRBJ2-7; D not resolved. Germline V lookup: CDR1 MDHEN, CDR2 SYDVKM. Trimming stripped 2 bases from V and 4 bases from J, with 6 bases between. The CDR3 runs 12 residues. The CDR3 is CASSLNGYEQYF. CDR3 coding DNA: TGTGCCAGCAGTTTAAACGGGTACGAGCAGTACTTC. Variable domain in full (rest from reference TRBV28 and TRBJ2-7): DVKVTQSSRYLVKRTGEKVFLECVQDMDHENMFWYRQDPGLGLRLIYFSYDVKMKEKGDIPEGYSVSREKKERFSLILESASTNQTSMYLCASSLNGYEQYFGPGTRLTVT.

V gene TRBV5-6 combines with J gene TRBJ1-2; D is undetermined. CDR1 and CDR2 from the germline V gene are SGHDT and YYEEEE. This CDR3 is 11 amino acids long. V was clipped by 7 bases and J by 2 bases, with 6 bases between them. CDR3 residues: CASFGNYGYTF. Here the CDR3 DNA reads TGTGCCAGCTTCGGGAACTATGGCTACACCTTC.

This sequence joins TRBV27 and TRBJ1-3, with 10 bases matching TRBD1. V shed 4 bases, J shed 3 bases, and the junction held 9 bases outside the gene matches. CDR3 length: 17 residues. Looked up from germline, CDR1 is MNHEY and CDR2 is SMNVEV (reference sequence). CDR3 nucleotide sequence: TGTGCCAGCAGTTGGAGGACAGGGGGACCTGTTGGAAACACCATATATTTT. It codes for CASSWRTGGPVGNTIYF.

The chain has TRBV2 and TRBJ1-1; D ambiguous. The CDR3 spans 13 residues. Deletions cut 1 base from V and 2 bases from J, with 5 bases between. Germline V CDR1 and CDR2: SNHLY, FYNNEI. CDR3 nucleotides: TGTGCCAGCAGTGAAGTAAGCAACACTGAAGCTTTCTTT. It is translated as CASSEVSNTEAFF.

In its sample, this clone was seen a few times. The chain is built from TRBV18 and TRBJ2-7, with D uncertain. The CDR3 contains 13 residues. V was shortened by 3 bases and J by 3 bases, with 9 bases between the two germline ends. Germline V gene data show CDR1 as KGHSH and CDR2 as LQKENI. This CDR3 is CASSPSESYEQYF. The CDR3 DNA follows: TGTGCCAGCTCACCGTCAGAGAGCTACGAGCAGTACTTC.

This chain links TRBV6-6 with TRBJ1-1; D unclear. The V gene lost 5 bases and the J gene lost 1 base, with 14 bases spanning the gap. There are 15 residues in the CDR3. Per the germline V gene, CDR1 is MNHNY and CDR2 is SVGAGI (reference sequence). The chain's CDR3 is CASSDRGRSNTEAFF. The CDR3 nucleotides are TGTGCCAGCAGTGACCGCGGAAGGTCGAACACTGAAGCTTTCTTT.

This clone has only a few counts. This chain uses TRBV30 with TRBJ2-5; 7 bases match TRBD1. There are 14 residues in the CDR3. The V gene end was trimmed by 4 bases and the J gene end by 4 bases; junction bases not matched to a gene: 9. Per germline, CDR1 GTSNPN and CDR2 SVGIG (reference sequence). The CDR3 loop is CAWNLGTARETQYF. The DNA of the CDR3 is TGTGCCTGGAATCTCGGGACAGCGCGAGAGACCCAGTACTTC.

This clone has just a few counts. Other nucleotide sequences in the sample specify the same CDR3. This rearrangement joins TRBV30 to TRBJ2-7; D is possibly TRBD1 (5 bases). The CDR3 sequence is 11 residues long. Germline CDR1 reads GTSNPN; CDR2 reads SVGIG (reference sequence). Trimming took off 6 bases at V and 1 base at J, with 7 bases between the two ends. The CDR3: CACRQSYEQYF. CDR3 coding DNA: TGTGCCTGTAGACAGTCCTACGAGCAGTACTTC. The whole variable domain, filled in from reference TRBV30 and TRBJ2-7, reads SQTIHQWPATLVQPVGSPLSLECTVEGTSNPNLYWYRQAAGRGLQLLFYSVGIGQISSEVPQNLSASRPQDRQFILSSKKLLLSDSGFYLCACRQSYEQYFGPGTRLTVT.

Of note for this clone: Other DNA sequences in the same sample also yield this CDR3. The chain is built from TRBV30 and TRBJ2-7; D unclear. Looked up from germline, CDR1 is GTSNPN and CDR2 is SVGIG (reference sequence). This CDR3 contains 12 residues. The ends were cut back, 0 bases at V and 4 bases at J, with 7 bases in the middle. As DNA, the CDR3 is TGTGCCTGGAGTGTAGTCGTTTACGAGCAGTACTTC. Its protein is CAWSVVVYEQYF.

This clone was seen at least ten times. CDR3 nucleotides: TGTGCCAGCTCACCGCCAGGGATCGGAAACACCATATATTTT. It is translated as CASSPPGIGNTIYF. The rearrangement links TRBV18 to TRBJ1-3; perhaps TRBD1 as D (5 bases). The germline V gene has CDR1 KGHSH and CDR2 LQKENI. CDR3 length: 14 amino acids. The germline V and J ends were trimmed by 3 bases and 4 bases, with 10 bases remaining between them.

With respect to this clone: The sample carries other DNA sequences with the same CDR3. The chain has TRBV6-5 and TRBJ2-1; D not resolved. V shed 0 bases and J shed 4 bases, with 10 bases lying between them. Germline assignment: CDR1 MNHEY and CDR2 SVGAGI. The CDR3 runs 15 residues. CDR3 region: CASSYSLGSYNEQFF. CDR3 nucleotides: TGTGCCAGCAGTTACTCCCTGGGCAGTTACAATGAGCAGTTCTTC.

The J gene is TRBJ2-5, the V gene TRBV28; 11 bases are shared with TRBD2. CDR3 length: 15 amino acids. Germline V gene data show CDR1 as MDHEN and CDR2 as SYDVKM. V dropped 8 bases and J dropped 6; count of bases not matched to a gene: 11. The CDR3 is CASLSGGAVRQTQYF. CDR3 nucleotides: TGTGCCAGCCTTAGCGGGGGGGCTGTAAGACAGACCCAGTACTTC.